The clone carrying this TCR beta chain has ten or more counts. This sample is part of a study of metastatic and nonmetastatic thyroid tumors. Using MiXCR, TCRdb re-called clones from the PCR reads. The profile shows 9,000 to 13,000 clones, more than 10% of them singletons. The germline V gene has CDR1 MNHNS and CDR2 SASEGT. The CDR3 length is 14 residues. Trimming shortened V by 4 bases and J by 6 bases, and 13 bases separated the two germline ends. Nobody among the patients had been given any treatment before thyroid surgery. The chain recombines TRBV6-1 with TRBJ2-1, with D hard to call. This clonotype originated in a female donor with papillary thyroid cancer or a benign thyroid nodule (not recorded which). Some clones in this sample may be carry-over from other donors' samples. The sample taken for sequencing was blood. The CDR3 DNA follows: TGTGCCAGCAGTGCACTCCTAGGTTCCAATGAGCAGTTCTTC. It specifies CASSALLGSNEQFF.